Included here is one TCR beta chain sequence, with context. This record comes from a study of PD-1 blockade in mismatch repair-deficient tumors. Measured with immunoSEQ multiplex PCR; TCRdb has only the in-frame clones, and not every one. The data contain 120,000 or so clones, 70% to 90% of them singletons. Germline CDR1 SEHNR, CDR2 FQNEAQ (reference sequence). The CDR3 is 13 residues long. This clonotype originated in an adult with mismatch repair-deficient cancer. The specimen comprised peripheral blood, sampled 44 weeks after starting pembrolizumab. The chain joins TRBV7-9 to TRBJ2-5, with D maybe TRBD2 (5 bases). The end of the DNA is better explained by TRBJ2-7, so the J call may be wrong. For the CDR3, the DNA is TGTGCCAGCAGCTTTCCGGGAACCTACGAGCAGTACTTC. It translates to CASSFPGTYEQYF.